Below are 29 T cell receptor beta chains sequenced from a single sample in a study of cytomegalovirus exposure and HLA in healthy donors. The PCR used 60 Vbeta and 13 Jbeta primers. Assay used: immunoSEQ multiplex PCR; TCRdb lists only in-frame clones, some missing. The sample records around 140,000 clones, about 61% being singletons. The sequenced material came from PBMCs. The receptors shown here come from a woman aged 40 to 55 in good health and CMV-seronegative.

The CDR3 loop reads CASSLEGVSSYNSPLHF. Here the CDR3 DNA reads TGTGCCAGCAGCTTAGAGGGGGTTAGCTCCTATAATTCACCCCTCCACTTT. The rearrangement joins TRBV7-8 to TRBJ1-6, with a tentative D call TRBD1 (6 bases). The CDR3 loop spans 17 amino acids. Trimming stripped 1 base from V and 0 bases from J, with 10 bases between. Germline V gene lookup returns CDR1 SGHVS and CDR2 FQNEAQ.

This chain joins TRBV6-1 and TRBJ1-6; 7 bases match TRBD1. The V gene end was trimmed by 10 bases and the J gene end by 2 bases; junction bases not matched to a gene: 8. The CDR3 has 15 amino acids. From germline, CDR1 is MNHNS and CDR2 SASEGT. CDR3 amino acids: CATLQTGTYNSPLHF. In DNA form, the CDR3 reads TGTGCCACACTTCAGACAGGGACCTATAATTCACCCCTCCACTTT.

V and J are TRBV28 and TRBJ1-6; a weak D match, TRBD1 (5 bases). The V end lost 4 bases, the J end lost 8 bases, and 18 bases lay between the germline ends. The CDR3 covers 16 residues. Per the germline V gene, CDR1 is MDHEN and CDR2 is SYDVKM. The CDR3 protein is CASSSTLVYRHSPLHF. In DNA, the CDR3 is TGTGCCAGCAGTTCCACCCTGGTTTACAGGCATTCACCCCTCCACTTT. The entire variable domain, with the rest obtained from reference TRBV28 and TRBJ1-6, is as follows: DVKVTQSSRYLVKRTGEKVFLECVQDMDHENMFWYRQDPGLGLRLIYFSYDVKMKEKGDIPEGYSVSREKKERFSLILESASTNQTSMYLCASSSTLVYRHSPLHFGNGTRLTVT.

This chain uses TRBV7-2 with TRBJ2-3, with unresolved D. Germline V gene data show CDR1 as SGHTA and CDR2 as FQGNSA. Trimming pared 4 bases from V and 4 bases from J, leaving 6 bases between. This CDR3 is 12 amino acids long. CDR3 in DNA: TGTGCCAGCAGCTCTACCCCAGATACGCAGTATTTT. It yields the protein CASSSTPDTQYF.

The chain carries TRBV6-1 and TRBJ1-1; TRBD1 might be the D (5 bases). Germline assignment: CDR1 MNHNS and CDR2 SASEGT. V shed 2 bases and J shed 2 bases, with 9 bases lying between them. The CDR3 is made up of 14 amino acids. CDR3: CASSEQGRNTEAFF. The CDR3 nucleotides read TGTGCCAGCAGTGAACAGGGAAGAAACACTGAAGCTTTCTTT.

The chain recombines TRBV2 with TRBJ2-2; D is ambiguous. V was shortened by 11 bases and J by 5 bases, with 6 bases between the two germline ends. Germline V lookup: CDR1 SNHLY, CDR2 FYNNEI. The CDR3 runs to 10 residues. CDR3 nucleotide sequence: TGTGCCTCCGCGACCGGGGAGCTGTTTTTT. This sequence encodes CASATGELFF.

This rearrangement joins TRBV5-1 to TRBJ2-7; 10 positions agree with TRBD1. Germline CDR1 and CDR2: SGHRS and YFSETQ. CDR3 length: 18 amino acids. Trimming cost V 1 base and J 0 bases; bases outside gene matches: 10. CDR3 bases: TGCGCCAGCAGCTTGCAGTTACCCGGGACAGGGGCCTCCTACGAGCAGTACTTC. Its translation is CASSLQLPGTGASYEQYF.

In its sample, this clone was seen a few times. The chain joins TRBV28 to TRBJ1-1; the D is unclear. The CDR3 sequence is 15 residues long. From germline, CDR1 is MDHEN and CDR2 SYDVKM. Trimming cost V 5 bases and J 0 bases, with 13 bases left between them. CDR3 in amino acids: CASSPTPGMNTEAFF. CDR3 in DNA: TGTGCCAGCAGTCCAACCCCCGGTATGAACACTGAAGCTTTCTTT.

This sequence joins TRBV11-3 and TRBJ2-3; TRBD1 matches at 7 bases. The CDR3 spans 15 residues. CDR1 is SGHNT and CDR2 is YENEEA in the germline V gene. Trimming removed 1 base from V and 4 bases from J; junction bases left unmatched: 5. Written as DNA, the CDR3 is TGTGCCAGCAGCTTAGGGGGACAGCTCCCAGATACGCAGTATTTT. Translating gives CASSLGGQLPDTQYF.

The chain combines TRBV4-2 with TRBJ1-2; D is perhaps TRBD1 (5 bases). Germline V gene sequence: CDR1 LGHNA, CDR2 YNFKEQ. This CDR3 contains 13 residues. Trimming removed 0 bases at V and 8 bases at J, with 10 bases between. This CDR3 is CASSQDTGRGYTF. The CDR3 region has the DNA TGTGCCAGCAGCCAAGATACAGGTCGCGGCTACACCTTC.

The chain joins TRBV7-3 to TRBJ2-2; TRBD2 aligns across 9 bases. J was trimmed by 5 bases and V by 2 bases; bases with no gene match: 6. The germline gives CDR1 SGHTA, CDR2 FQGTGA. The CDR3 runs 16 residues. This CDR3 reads CASSLGRLAGTGELFF. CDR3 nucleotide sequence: TGTGCCAGCAGCTTAGGGCGGCTAGCGGGGACCGGGGAGCTGTTTTTT.

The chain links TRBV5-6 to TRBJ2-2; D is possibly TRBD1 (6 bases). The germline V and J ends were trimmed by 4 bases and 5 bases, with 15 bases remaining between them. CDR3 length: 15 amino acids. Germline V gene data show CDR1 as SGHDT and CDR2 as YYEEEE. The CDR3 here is CASSPPGTTTGELFF. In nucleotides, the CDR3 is TGTGCCAGCAGCCCGCCCGGGACAACAACCGGGGAGCTGTTTTTT.

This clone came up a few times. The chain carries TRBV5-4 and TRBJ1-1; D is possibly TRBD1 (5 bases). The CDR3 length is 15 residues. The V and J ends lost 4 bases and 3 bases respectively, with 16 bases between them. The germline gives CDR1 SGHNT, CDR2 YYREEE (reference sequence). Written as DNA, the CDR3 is TGTGCCAGCAGCCCTGGACGGGGCGGGGACACTGAAGCTTTCTTT. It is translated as CASSPGRGGDTEAFF.

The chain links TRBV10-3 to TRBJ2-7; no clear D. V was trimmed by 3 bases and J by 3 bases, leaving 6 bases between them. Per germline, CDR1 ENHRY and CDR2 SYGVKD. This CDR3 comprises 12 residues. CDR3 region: CAISDGFYEQYF. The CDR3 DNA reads TGTGCCATCAGTGATGGCTTCTACGAGCAGTACTTC.

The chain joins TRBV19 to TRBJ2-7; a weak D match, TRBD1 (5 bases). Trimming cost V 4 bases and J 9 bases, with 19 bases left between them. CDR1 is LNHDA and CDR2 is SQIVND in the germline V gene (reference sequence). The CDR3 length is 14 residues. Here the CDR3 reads CASSTPGQGEGQYF. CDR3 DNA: TGTGCCAGTAGTACCCCCGGGCAGGGCGAAGGGCAGTACTTC.

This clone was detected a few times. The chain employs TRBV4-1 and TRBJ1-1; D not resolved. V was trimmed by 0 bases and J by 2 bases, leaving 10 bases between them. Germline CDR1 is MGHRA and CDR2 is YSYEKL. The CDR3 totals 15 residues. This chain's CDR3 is CASSQDPAGNTEAFF. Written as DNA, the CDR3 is TGCGCCAGCAGCCAAGATCCTGCAGGTAACACTGAAGCTTTCTTT.

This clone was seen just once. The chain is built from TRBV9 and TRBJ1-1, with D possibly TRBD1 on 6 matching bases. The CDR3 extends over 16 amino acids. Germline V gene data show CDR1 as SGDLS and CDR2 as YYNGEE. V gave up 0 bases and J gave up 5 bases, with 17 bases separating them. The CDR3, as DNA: TGTGCCAGCAGCGTAGAAGGGGGGGCTAAGATTACTGAAGCTTTCTTT. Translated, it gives CASSVEGGAKITEAFF.

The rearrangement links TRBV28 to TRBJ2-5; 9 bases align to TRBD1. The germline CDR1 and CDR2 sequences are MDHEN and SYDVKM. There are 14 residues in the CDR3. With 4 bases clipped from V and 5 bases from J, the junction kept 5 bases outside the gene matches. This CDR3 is CASSSQGAGETQYF. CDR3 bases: TGTGCCAGCAGTTCACAGGGGGCTGGGGAGACCCAGTACTTC.

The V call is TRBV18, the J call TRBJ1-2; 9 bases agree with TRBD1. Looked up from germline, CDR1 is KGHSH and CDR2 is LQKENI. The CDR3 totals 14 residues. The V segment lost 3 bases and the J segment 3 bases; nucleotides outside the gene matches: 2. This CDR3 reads CASSPRDRDYGYTF. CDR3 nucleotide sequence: TGTGCCAGCTCACCGAGGGACAGGGACTATGGCTACACCTTC.

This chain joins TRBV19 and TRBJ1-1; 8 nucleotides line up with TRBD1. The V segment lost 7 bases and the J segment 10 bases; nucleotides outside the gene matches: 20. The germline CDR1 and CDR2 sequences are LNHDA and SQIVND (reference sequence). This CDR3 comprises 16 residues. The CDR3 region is CASTRRTGLGWEVAFF. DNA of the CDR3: TGTGCCAGTACAAGGCGGACAGGGTTGGGATGGGAAGTAGCTTTCTTT.

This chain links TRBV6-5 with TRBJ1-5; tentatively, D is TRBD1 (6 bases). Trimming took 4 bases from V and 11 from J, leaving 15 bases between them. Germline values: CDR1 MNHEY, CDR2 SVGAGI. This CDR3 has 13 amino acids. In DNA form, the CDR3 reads TGTGCCAGCAGTTCTCAGGGGAGGGTGGCCCAGCATTTT. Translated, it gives CASSSQGRVAQHF.

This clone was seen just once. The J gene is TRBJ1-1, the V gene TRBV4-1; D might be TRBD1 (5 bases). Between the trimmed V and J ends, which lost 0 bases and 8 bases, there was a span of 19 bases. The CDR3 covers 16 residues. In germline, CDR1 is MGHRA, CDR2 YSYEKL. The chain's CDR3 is CASSQEKGTGLGEAFF. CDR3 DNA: TGCGCCAGCAGCCAAGAGAAGGGTACAGGCCTCGGGGAAGCTTTCTTT.

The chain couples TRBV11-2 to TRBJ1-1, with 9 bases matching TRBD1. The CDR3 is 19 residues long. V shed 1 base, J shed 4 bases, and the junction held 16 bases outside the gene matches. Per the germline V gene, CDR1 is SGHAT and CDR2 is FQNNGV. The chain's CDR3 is CASSLGGGRDRVSGTEAFF. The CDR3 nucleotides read TGTGCCAGCAGCTTAGGGGGCGGTCGGGACAGGGTTTCTGGCACTGAAGCTTTCTTT.

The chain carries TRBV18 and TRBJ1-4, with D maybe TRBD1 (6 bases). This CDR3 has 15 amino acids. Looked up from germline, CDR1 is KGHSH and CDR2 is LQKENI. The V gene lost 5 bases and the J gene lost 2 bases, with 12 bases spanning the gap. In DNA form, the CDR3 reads TGTGCCAGCTCATCCCAGGGGACGACTAATGAAAAACTGTTTTTT. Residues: CASSSQGTTNEKLFF.

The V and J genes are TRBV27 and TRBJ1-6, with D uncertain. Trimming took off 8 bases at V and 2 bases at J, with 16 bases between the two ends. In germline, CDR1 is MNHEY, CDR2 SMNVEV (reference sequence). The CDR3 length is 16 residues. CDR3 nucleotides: TGTGCCAGCGGCTTGGGTCCCGGGGCCTATAATTCACCCCTCCACTTT. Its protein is CASGLGPGAYNSPLHF.

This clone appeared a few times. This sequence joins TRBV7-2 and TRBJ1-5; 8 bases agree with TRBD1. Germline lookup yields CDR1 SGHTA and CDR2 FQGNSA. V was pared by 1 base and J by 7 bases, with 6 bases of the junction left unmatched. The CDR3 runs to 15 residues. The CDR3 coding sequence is TGTGCCAGCAGCTTAGGGGACAGGCCTGGACAGCCCCAGCATTTT. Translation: CASSLGDRPGQPQHF.

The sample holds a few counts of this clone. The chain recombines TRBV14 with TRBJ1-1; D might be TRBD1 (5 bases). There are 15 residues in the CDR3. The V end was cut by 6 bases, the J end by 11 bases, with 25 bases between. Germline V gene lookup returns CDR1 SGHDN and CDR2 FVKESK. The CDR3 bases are TGTGCCAGCAGTAGCCTTTGGCAGGGTCAGGATTGGGCTTTCTTT. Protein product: CASSSLWQGQDWAFF.

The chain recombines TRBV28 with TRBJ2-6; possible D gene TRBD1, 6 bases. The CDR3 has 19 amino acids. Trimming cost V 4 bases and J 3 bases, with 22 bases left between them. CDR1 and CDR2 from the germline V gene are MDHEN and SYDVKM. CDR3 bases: TGTGCCAGCAGTTCCAGGGGAAGTTCCGAGGGGGTTGGGGCCAACGTCCTGACTTTC. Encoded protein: CASSSRGSSEGVGANVLTF.

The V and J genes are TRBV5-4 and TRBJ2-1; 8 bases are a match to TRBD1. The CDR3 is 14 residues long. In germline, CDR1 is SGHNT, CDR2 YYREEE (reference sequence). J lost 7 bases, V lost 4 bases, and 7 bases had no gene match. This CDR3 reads CASSNPGTGNEQFF. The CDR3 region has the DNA TGTGCCAGCAGCAACCCCGGGACAGGAAATGAGCAGTTCTTC.